The 16 T cell receptor beta chains reported below all come from one sample, sequenced in a study of spatial heterogeneity in lung cancer. Study-wide points: In tumors, expanded intratumoral alpha and beta TCR counts tracked mutation counts.

TCRdb ran MiXCR on the 5' RACE reads and lists one entry per CDR3 protein. This sample has approximately 13,000 distinct CDR3 sequences, with around 5% found just once. Their antigens are not known. The time point was: sample taken at primary tumor resection. Sample: lung tumor tissue, taken at surgery. The receptor source for this set is a male donor with early-stage non-small cell lung cancer.

This clonotype was seen ten or more times. The rearrangement joins TRBV29-1 to TRBJ1-2; 7 positions agree with TRBD1. Germline loops: CDR1 SQVTM, CDR2 ANQGSEA. The CDR3 length is 12 residues. V dropped 4 bases and J dropped 6; count of bases not matched to a gene: 5. CDR3 region: CSVVQGRNGYTF. The DNA for the CDR3 is TGCAGCGTTGTACAGGGGCGGAATGGCTACACCTTC.

The chain has TRBV7-2 and TRBJ2-1; 9 nucleotides line up with TRBD1. Germline loops: CDR1 SGHTA, CDR2 FQGNSA. The CDR3 contains 15 residues. V dropped 6 bases and J dropped 7; count of bases not matched to a gene: 10. CDR3 coding DNA: TGTGCCAGCAGGTTAACAGGGGGCCAGTTGAATGAGCAGTTCTTC. Protein product: CASRLTGGQLNEQFF.

This clonotype counts as large (0.1 to 1%). The genes are TRBV6-5 and TRBJ1-6; weak D call: TRBD1 (6 bases). Germline-derived CDR1 and CDR2 are MNHEY and SVGAGI. This CDR3 contains 14 residues. V lost 6 bases and J 5 bases, leaving 11 bases between the germline ends. The CDR3 sequence is CASRQDSHNSPLHF. The CDR3 region has the DNA TGTGCCAGCAGGCAGGACAGCCATAATTCACCCCTCCACTTT.

This clonotype was observed at least ten times. This chain connects TRBV5-1 to TRBJ2-3; TRBD1 agrees at 7 bases. The germline gives CDR1 SGHRS, CDR2 YFSETQ. V lost 3 bases, J lost 2 bases, and 6 bases stayed unmatched. The CDR3 runs 15 residues. This CDR3 reads CASSYPGTATDTQYF. In DNA, the CDR3 is TGCGCCAGCAGCTACCCCGGGACAGCCACAGATACGCAGTATTTT.

This clonotype was recorded at least ten times. The chain is built from TRBV12-3 or TRBV12-4 and TRBJ2-2; 7 nucleotides agree with TRBD2. There are 16 residues in the CDR3. After removal of 2 bases from V and 2 bases from J, the junction contained 5 bases not matched to a gene. Here the CDR3 DNA reads TGTGCCAGCAGTTTATGGGGAGGGCCCAACACCGGGGAGCTGTTTTTT. Amino acid sequence: CASSLWGGPNTGELFF.

This clonotype was seen many times. The chain links TRBV6-6 to TRBJ1-6; 7 positions agree with TRBD1. Germline V gene data show CDR1 as MNHNY and CDR2 as SVGAGI (reference sequence). J lost 0 bases, V lost 2 bases, and 4 bases had no gene match. The CDR3 covers 17 residues. DNA of the CDR3: TGTGCCAGCAGTTACGGGGACAGTACCTCCTATAATTCACCCCTCCACTTT. Translating gives CASSYGDSTSYNSPLHF.

Ten or more counts support this clonotype. The V call is TRBV3-1, the J call TRBJ1-2; D gene unclear. Germline V gene sequence: CDR1 LGHDT, CDR2 YNNKEL (reference sequence). The length of the CDR3 is 15 residues. V was pared by 4 bases and J by 0 bases, with 12 bases between. CDR3: CASSLRERPNYGYTF. CDR3 sequence (DNA): TGTGCCAGCAGCCTCCGGGAGCGTCCTAACTATGGCTACACCTTC.

This clonotype was found many times. The CDR3 coding sequence is TGTGCCAGCAGACCCCGGGGAGCGGGTTTCACCGGGGAGCTGTTTTTT. Its protein is CASRPRGAGFTGELFF. The chain has TRBV3-1 and TRBJ2-2, with TRBD2 as a possible D gene (6 bases). Per the germline V gene, CDR1 is LGHDT and CDR2 is YNNKEL (reference sequence). The CDR3 length is 16 residues. With 6 bases removed from V and 4 bases from J, the gap between germline ends came to 18 bases.

This clonotype was counted many times. The genes are TRBV20-1 and TRBJ1-5; TRBD1 is a possible D gene (5 bases). CDR3 length: 12 amino acids. Germline lookup yields CDR1 DFQATT and CDR2 SNEGSKA (reference sequence). V dropped 5 bases and J dropped 7 bases, with 12 bases sitting between them. The CDR3 bases are TGCAGTGCTGGGACCCCTTGGCAGCCCCAGCATTTT. This encodes CSAGTPWQPQHF.

Many counts were recorded for this clonotype. This chain joins TRBV19 and TRBJ2-3; weak D call: TRBD1 (6 bases). CDR3 length equals 17 residues. Per the germline V gene, CDR1 is LNHDA and CDR2 is SQIVND (reference sequence). V gave up 7 bases and J gave up 2 bases, with 22 bases separating them. CDR3 nucleotide sequence: TGTGCCAGTACGCTAACCTCCCAGGGGCCCTCCACAGATACGCAGTATTTT. Protein product: CASTLTSQGPSTDTQYF.

There are many counts of this clonotype. The chain employs TRBV5-1 and TRBJ2-5; D unclear. The ends were cut back, 5 bases at V and 2 bases at J, with 13 bases in the middle. Germline V CDR1 and CDR2: SGHRS, YFSETQ. This CDR3 spans 14 amino acids. The CDR3 is CASRSTSSQETQYF. The CDR3 DNA sequence: TGCGCCAGCAGATCGACAAGTTCACAAGAGACCCAGTACTTC. Variable domain in full (rest from reference TRBV5-1 and TRBJ2-5): KAGVTQTPRYLIKTRGQQVTLSCSPISGHRSVSWYQQTPGQGLQFLFEYFSETQRNKGNFPGRFSGRQFSNSRSEMNVSTLELGDSALYLCASRSTSSQETQYFGPGTRLLVL.

This clonotype was detected ten times or more. V and J are TRBV24-1 and TRBJ2-1; 7 nucleotides agree with TRBD2. V lost 1 base and J lost 10; bases outside the gene matches: 6. Germline CDR1 and CDR2: KGHDR and SFDVKD. The CDR3 consists of 14 residues. CDR3 DNA sequence: TGTGCCACCAGTGATTTAGCGGGATCGGGCGAGCAGTTCTTC. Translated: CATSDLAGSGEQFF.

The sample holds many counts of this clonotype. The chain combines TRBV12-3 or TRBV12-4 with TRBJ1-2; TRBD1 agrees at 7 bases. The CDR3 runs to 14 residues. V dropped 6 bases and J dropped 3; count of bases not matched to a gene: 7. In DNA, the CDR3 is TGTGCCAGCAGACCCAGGGGGTCTGACTATGGCTACACCTTC. Translating it yields CASRPRGSDYGYTF.

This clonotype was observed at least ten times. The rearrangement links TRBV6-5 to TRBJ2-7; 12 bases are shared with TRBD2. Per the germline V gene, CDR1 is MNHEY and CDR2 is SVGAGI. V was pared by 6 bases and J by 5 bases, with 2 bases of the junction left unmatched. This CDR3 has 13 residues. The CDR3 sequence: CASRRTSGNEQYF. CDR3 in DNA: TGTGCCAGCAGACGGACTAGCGGGAACGAGCAGTACTTC.

This clonotype has at least ten counts. The rearrangement links TRBV20-1 to TRBJ1-2; no clear D gene. The germline V gene encodes CDR1 DFQATT and CDR2 SNEGSKA (reference sequence). CDR3 length equals 13 residues. V lost 3 bases and J 1 base, leaving 9 bases between the germline ends. CDR3 sequence reads: CSASVGSNYGYTF. The CDR3 DNA reads TGCAGTGCTAGCGTTGGAAGTAACTATGGCTACACCTTC.

This clonotype was detected ten times or more. The rearrangement links TRBV12-3 or TRBV12-4 to TRBJ1-2, with 11 bases that match TRBD1. CDR3 length: 12 amino acids. After removal of 1 base from V and 14 bases from J, the junction contained 3 bases not matched to a gene. In nucleotides, the CDR3 is TGTGCCAGCAGTTTAGGGACAGGGGGCGATACCTTC. This sequence encodes CASSLGTGGDTF.